Following are 18 T cell receptor beta chains from one sample sequenced in a study of blood T cell repertoires in COVID-19. Assay: immunoSEQ multiplex PCR; the TCRdb copy retains only in-frame clones and omits some. Counted here are around 150,000 clones, more than 80% occurring once; the ten biggest clones make up less than 2%. Sample: peripheral blood. These receptors originate from an older woman with COVID-19, enrolled during active disease.

This rearrangement joins TRBV27 to TRBJ2-1; perhaps TRBD2 as D (6 bases). The CDR3 is 11 residues long. The V gene lost 10 bases and the J gene lost 9 bases, with 13 bases spanning the gap. Germline V gene data show CDR1 as MNHEY and CDR2 as SMNVEV (reference sequence). The CDR3 is CATRDFGEQFF. The CDR3 DNA reads TGTGCCACTCGGGACTTTGGTGAGCAGTTCTTC.

V gene TRBV7-9 combines with J gene TRBJ2-1, with 9 bases identical to TRBD2. J gave up 0 bases and V 2 bases, and 8 bases lay outside the gene matches. This CDR3 has 18 residues. Germline-derived CDR1 and CDR2 are SEHNR and FQNEAQ (reference sequence). CDR3 bases: TGTGCCAGCAGCTTAAAGAGAGCGGGGGGTCACTCCTACAATGAGCAGTTCTTC. This encodes CASSLKRAGGHSYNEQFF.

The chain employs TRBV30 and TRBJ1-6; 9 nucleotides agree with TRBD1. Trimming at V came to 4 bases and at J to 7 bases, leaving 11 bases not matched to a gene. Germline-derived CDR1 and CDR2 are GTSNPN and SVGIG (reference sequence). This CDR3 is 16 amino acids long. The CDR3 DNA follows: TGTGCCTGGATTAGAAAGGGACAGGGCCCAAATTCACCCCTCCACTTT. Translation gives CAWIRKGQGPNSPLHF.

This chain links TRBV2 with TRBJ2-1, with a possible D match to TRBD2 (6 bases). CDR1 and CDR2 from the germline V gene are SNHLY and FYNNEI. There are 13 residues in the CDR3. The germline V and J ends were trimmed by 7 bases and 8 bases, with 15 bases remaining between them. CDR3 in amino acids: CASTSRLEDEQFF. In DNA, the CDR3 is TGTGCCAGCACCTCTCGACTAGAAGATGAGCAGTTCTTC.

This clone came up once. The chain is built from TRBV2 and TRBJ1-4; no clear D. This CDR3 has 12 amino acids. The V and J ends lost 3 bases and 8 bases respectively, with 7 bases between them. The germline V gene encodes CDR1 SNHLY and CDR2 FYNNEI. CDR3 in DNA: TGTGCCAGCAGTGACGAGGGCGAAAAACTGTTTTTT. Protein product: CASSDEGEKLFF.

Here the CDR3 DNA reads TGTGCCTGGAGTCCCCCACGGACAAACACAGATACGCAGTATTTT. Translated, it gives CAWSPPRTNTDTQYF. This chain joins TRBV30 and TRBJ2-3; weak D call: TRBD1 (5 bases). V was pared by 2 bases and J by 2 bases, with 14 bases between. This CDR3 contains 15 residues. Germline-derived CDR1 and CDR2 are GTSNPN and SVGIG (reference sequence).

This chain links TRBV6-5 with TRBJ2-3; no reliable D call. V lost 2 bases and J lost 0, with 9 bases in between. In germline, CDR1 is MNHEY, CDR2 SVGAGI. CDR3 length equals 15 residues. The CDR3 bases are TGTGCCAGCAGTTACGGGCAGACAAGCACAGATACGCAGTATTTT. Its translation is CASSYGQTSTDTQYF.

This chain joins TRBV4-2 and TRBJ1-5; 7 nucleotides match TRBD1. Trimming removed 2 bases from V and 4 bases from J; junction bases left unmatched: 8. The CDR3 consists of 16 residues. The germline gives CDR1 LGHNA, CDR2 YNFKEQ. Here the CDR3 DNA reads TGTGCCAGCAGCCAAAAAAGCGGACAGGTTAATCAGCCCCAGCATTTT. Protein: CASSQKSGQVNQPQHF.

The chain employs TRBV7-6 and TRBJ2-3; weak D call: TRBD1 (5 bases). The CDR3 has 16 residues. Germline-derived CDR1 and CDR2 are SGHVS and FNYEAQ. Trimming removed 2 bases at V and 4 bases at J, with 16 bases between. CDR3 bases: TGTGCCAGCAGCTTACGTATCGGGTGGGGCGCAGATACGCAGTATTTT. It translates to CASSLRIGWGADTQYF.

CDR3 in DNA: TGTGCCAGCAGCCTTAGCCCACCGGGCGGGTATTCACCCCTCCACTTT. Protein: CASSLSPPGGYSPLHF. This chain uses TRBV5-5 with TRBJ1-6; D is undetermined. Looked up from germline, CDR1 is SGHKS and CDR2 is YYEKEE (reference sequence). V was shortened by 4 bases and J by 8 bases, with 19 bases between the two germline ends. CDR3 length equals 16 residues.

V is TRBV9 and J is TRBJ1-2; D perhaps matches TRBD1 (5 bases). The V end was cut by 0 bases, the J end by 7 bases, with 16 bases between. The CDR3 has 15 residues. Germline V gene sequence: CDR1 SGDLS, CDR2 YYNGEE. The CDR3 reads CASSVEPRDLGGYTF. The DNA for the CDR3 is TGTGCCAGCAGCGTAGAGCCCAGGGATTTAGGTGGCTACACCTTC.

This rearrangement joins TRBV30 to TRBJ1-2, with no clear D. This CDR3 comprises 11 residues. CDR1 GTSNPN and CDR2 SVGIG come from the germline V gene (reference sequence). V lost 4 bases to trimming and J lost 6 bases, with 9 bases between them. The DNA for the CDR3 is TGTGCCTGGACAGGACTGAATGGCTACACCTTC. This gives the protein CAWTGLNGYTF.

The rearrangement joins TRBV19 to TRBJ2-5, with D perhaps matching TRBD2 (6 bases). V was clipped by 5 bases and J by 0 bases, with 13 bases between them. Germline V lookup: CDR1 LNHDA, CDR2 SQIVND (reference sequence). CDR3 length: 15 amino acids. The CDR3 DNA sequence: TGTGCCAGTAGTTCGGGGGATTGGTACCAAGAGACCCAGTACTTC. Translating it yields CASSSGDWYQETQYF. Full variable domain (missing parts from reference TRBV19 and TRBJ2-5): DGGITQSPKYLFRKEGQNVTLSCEQNLNHDAMYWYRQDPGQGLRLIYYSQIVNDFQKGDIAEGYSVSREKKESFPLTVTSAQKNPTAFYLCASSSGDWYQETQYFGPGTRLLVL.

The V gene is TRBV29-1, the J gene TRBJ1-1; tentatively, D is TRBD1 (5 bases). CDR1 SQVTM and CDR2 ANQGSEA come from the germline V gene. The CDR3 runs to 14 residues. Trimming pared 6 bases from V and 1 base from J, leaving 15 bases between. The CDR3 DNA sequence: TGCAGCGTCAACCGCGGGGGAACGAACACTGAAGCTTTCTTT. The encoded protein is CSVNRGGTNTEAFF.

On this clone itself: The same CDR3 is also encoded by other DNA sequences in this sample. The CDR3 reads CASSLGGGYTF. The DNA for the CDR3 is TGTGCCAGCAGTCTTGGAGGTGGCTACACCTTC. The chain is built from TRBV6-2 or TRBV6-3 and TRBJ1-2; no definite D call. This CDR3 spans 11 amino acids. Trimming removed 5 bases from V and 7 bases from J, with 8 bases in between. CDR1 is MNHEY and CDR2 is SVGEGT in the germline V gene.

This chain joins TRBV4-3 and TRBJ1-4; 7 bases map to TRBD1. The length of the CDR3 is 18 residues. CDR1 is LGHNA, CDR2 YSLEER, per germline. The J segment lost 1 base and the V segment lost 1 base, leaving 9 bases of the junction unmatched. The CDR3 here is CASSQGYRGRGTNEKLFF. The CDR3 DNA reads as TGCGCCAGCAGCCAAGGCTATAGGGGGCGAGGAACTAATGAAAAACTGTTTTTT.

A word on this clone: The sample has other DNA sequences that encode this CDR3 too. The chain joins TRBV20-1 to TRBJ1-1; 10 bases align to TRBD1. There are 13 residues in the CDR3. Germline assignment: CDR1 DFQATT and CDR2 SNEGSKA (reference sequence). V lost 3 bases to trimming and J lost 5 bases; unmatched junction nucleotides: 3. This chain's CDR3 is CSASRDRGTEAFF. The CDR3 DNA is TGCAGTGCTAGTCGGGACAGGGGTACTGAAGCTTTCTTT.

Concerning this clone: At one end, the junction sequence differs from germline, possibly due to a read error. This chain uses TRBV7-9 with TRBJ1-2; TRBD1 agrees at 8 bases. Germline CDR1 and CDR2: SEHNR and FQNEAQ (reference sequence). The CDR3 sequence is 11 residues long. In nucleotides, the CDR3 is TGTGCCAGCAGCCCGGGACAGGTAGTGGTCTTC. It codes for CASSPGQVVVF.